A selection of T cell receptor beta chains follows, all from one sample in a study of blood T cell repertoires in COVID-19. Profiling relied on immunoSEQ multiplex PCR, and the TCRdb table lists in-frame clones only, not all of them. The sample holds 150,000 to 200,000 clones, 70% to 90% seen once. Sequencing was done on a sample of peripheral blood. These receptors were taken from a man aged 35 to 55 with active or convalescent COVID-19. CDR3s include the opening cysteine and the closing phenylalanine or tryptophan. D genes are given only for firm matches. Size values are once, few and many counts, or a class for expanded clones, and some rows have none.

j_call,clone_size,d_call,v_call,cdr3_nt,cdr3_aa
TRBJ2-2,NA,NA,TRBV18,TGTGCCAGCTCACCGGGACTTAAGAACACCGGGGAGCTGTTTTTT,CASSPGLKNTGELFF
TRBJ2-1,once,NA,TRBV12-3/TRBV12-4,TGTGCCAGCAGTTCAGGGGTCGATGAGCAGTTCTTC,CASSSGVDEQFF
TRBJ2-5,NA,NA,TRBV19,TGTGCCAGTAGTAGAGCGGGTATTCAAGAGACCCAGTACTTC,CASSRAGIQETQYF
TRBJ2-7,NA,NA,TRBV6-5,TGTGCCAGCAGTTACTTTAGAGGAGGGCCCTACGAGCAGTACTTC,CASSYFRGGPYEQYF
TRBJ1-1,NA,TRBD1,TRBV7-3,TGTGCCAGCAGCTTTCGACAGGGGACGAACACTGAAGCTTTCTTT,CASSFRQGTNTEAFF
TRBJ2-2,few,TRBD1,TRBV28,TGTGCCAGCAGTTCCTTGGGACAGGGTACAACCGGGGAGCTGTTTTTT,CASSSLGQGTTGELFF
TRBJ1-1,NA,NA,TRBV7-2,TGTGCCAGCAGCAACCGGTGGAACACTGAAGCTTTCTTT,CASSNRWNTEAFF
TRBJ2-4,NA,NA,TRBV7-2,TGTGCCAGCAGCCCCAACGAGCCAGCCAAAAACATTCAGTACTTC,CASSPNEPAKNIQYF
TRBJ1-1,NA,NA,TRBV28,TGTGCCAGCAGAAAACAGGTTGAAGCTTTCTTT,CASRKQVEAFF
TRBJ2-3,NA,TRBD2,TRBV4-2,TGTGCCAGCAGCCAACGCCTACTAGCGGGCCCGAACGTGTGGAGCACAGATACGCAGTATTTT,CASSQRLLAGPNVWSTDTQYF
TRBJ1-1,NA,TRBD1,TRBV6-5,TGTGCCAGCATCCTGGACAGGGGTCTGACTGAAGCTTTCTTT,CASILDRGLTEAFF
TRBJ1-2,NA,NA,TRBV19,TGTGCCAGTAGTATAGACAGGGTTTATGGCTACACCTTC,CASSIDRVYGYTF
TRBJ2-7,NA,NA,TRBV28,TGTGCCAGCAGTTTCGATTTGGCAACCTACGAGCAGTACTTC,CASSFDLATYEQYF
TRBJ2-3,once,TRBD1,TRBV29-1,TGCAGCGTCAATGGACAGGGCACAGATACGCAGTATTTT,CSVNGQGTDTQYF